These 27 T cell receptor beta chains originate from one sample sequenced in a study of CD8 T cells in ankylosing spondylitis. Study-level points and caveats: Ankylosing spondylitis blood appeared to be characterized by a TCR beta motif of 8 or 9 highly homologous variants.

These TCRs' antigens remain unknown. One entry per CDR3 protein results from TCRdb running MiXCR on the 5' RACE reads. The repertoire holds hundreds of thousands of distinct CDR3 sequences, 12% seen once, with 6.5% to 7% in the top ten. What was sequenced was blood, either unsorted or a sorted T cell fraction (not recorded which). These receptors all come from a male donor with ankylosing spondylitis.

This clonotype was observed a few times. V and J are TRBV9 and TRBJ2-3; TRBD2 might be the D (7 bases). V lost 4 bases to trimming and J lost 2 bases, with 20 bases between them. The CDR3 totals 17 residues. Germline V CDR1 and CDR2: SGDLS, YYNGEE. Here the CDR3 reads CASSPGGQVLPTDTQYF. The CDR3 coding sequence is TGTGCCAGCAGCCCCGGGGGGCAGGTCTTACCCACAGATACGCAGTATTTT.

The genes are TRBV24-1 and TRBJ2-3; the D gene is possibly TRBD2 (5 bases). The CDR3 loop spans 16 amino acids. From germline, CDR1 is KGHDR and CDR2 SFDVKD. V lost 4 bases to trimming and J lost 0 bases, with 13 bases between them. CDR3 sequence reads: CATSDPLAGSTDTQYF. The DNA for the CDR3 is TGTGCCACCAGTGACCCCCTGGCGGGTAGCACAGATACGCAGTATTTT.

This clonotype was seen only a few times. CDR3 residues: CASSFSASGRRGAGEQFF. In DNA form, the CDR3 reads TGTGCCAGCAGTTTTTCGGCTAGCGGGAGGAGGGGGGCGGGTGAGCAGTTCTTC. The V call is TRBV12-3 or TRBV12-4, the J call TRBJ2-1, with 11 bases aligning to TRBD2. This CDR3 has 18 residues. Trimming took 3 bases from V and 9 from J; bases not matched to a gene: 16.

The genes are TRBV4-1 and TRBJ2-1, with a possible D match to TRBD2 (5 bases). From germline, CDR1 is MGHRA and CDR2 YSYEKL. The CDR3 sequence is 12 residues long. Trimming cost V 2 bases and J 9 bases, with 8 bases left between them. The CDR3 loop is CASSQPGFEQFF. DNA for the CDR3: TGCGCCAGCAGCCAACCGGGGTTTGAGCAGTTCTTC.

This rearrangement joins TRBV20-1 to TRBJ2-1; D may be TRBD1 (5 bases). The CDR3 covers 13 residues. Trimming stripped 4 bases from V and 5 bases from J, with 12 bases between. CDR1 and CDR2 from the germline V gene are DFQATT and SNEGSKA (reference sequence). CDR3 loop: CSATFRANNEQFF. The CDR3 bases are TGCAGTGCTACATTCAGGGCCAACAATGAGCAGTTCTTC.

This clonotype was detected many times. This chain uses TRBV5-5 with TRBJ1-5, with 7 bases matching TRBD1. The CDR3 covers 15 residues. V was pared by 1 base and J by 4 bases, with 5 bases of the junction left unmatched. The germline CDR1 and CDR2 sequences are SGHKS and YYEKEE (reference sequence). Written as DNA, the CDR3 is TGTGCCAGCAGCTTGAAGGGGACAGTTAATCAGCCCCAGCATTTT. Amino acids: CASSLKGTVNQPQHF.

This clonotype has only a few counts. The V call is TRBV7-2, the J call TRBJ2-1, with TRBD1 as a possible D gene (6 bases). Germline V gene sequence: CDR1 SGHTA, CDR2 FQGNSA. V gave up 4 bases and J gave up 1 base, with 11 bases separating them. The CDR3 is 15 residues long. CDR3 coding DNA: TGTGCCAGCAGCTCCCAGGGGCAATCCTACAATGAGCAGTTCTTC. Residues: CASSSQGQSYNEQFF.

This clonotype has a handful of counts. The chain couples TRBV29-1 to TRBJ2-5; D gene unclear. V dropped 2 bases and J dropped 3 bases, with 7 bases sitting between them. The germline CDR1 and CDR2 sequences are SQVTM and ANQGSEA. The CDR3 sequence is 12 residues long. CDR3 nucleotide sequence: TGCAGCGTTGAATTGGTAGAAGAGACCCAGTACTTC. This translates into CSVELVEETQYF.

This clonotype showed up just a few times. This chain connects TRBV5-1 to TRBJ2-3; D assignment may be TRBD1 or TRBD2 (6 bases each). This CDR3 contains 16 residues. The germline CDR1 and CDR2 sequences are SGHRS and YFSETQ. V shed 4 bases and J shed 1 base, with 16 bases lying between them. Here the CDR3 DNA reads TGCGCCAGCAGCAGGGACTTAGGGGGAGGCACAGATACGCAGTATTTT. Protein sequence: CASSRDLGGGTDTQYF. Full variable domain (missing parts from reference TRBV5-1 and TRBJ2-3): KAGVTQTPRYLIKTRGQQVTLSCSPISGHRSVSWYQQTPGQGLQFLFEYFSETQRNKGNFPGRFSGRQFSNSRSEMNVSTLELGDSALYLCASSRDLGGGTDTQYFGPGTRLTVL.

The chain combines TRBV27 with TRBJ1-5; 8 bases match TRBD1. V dropped 2 bases and J dropped 6; count of bases not matched to a gene: 12. The CDR3 has 17 residues. Germline assignment: CDR1 MNHEY and CDR2 SMNVEV (reference sequence). The CDR3, as DNA: TGTGCCAGCAGTTTACGCCCCGTGCAGGGGGCTAGTCAGCCCCAGCATTTT. It is translated as CASSLRPVQGASQPQHF.

The table lists this clonotype with many counts. V usage is TRBV12-3 or TRBV12-4 and J usage is TRBJ2-1, with 7 bases lining up with TRBD2. CDR3 length: 13 amino acids. Trimming took 6 bases from V and 4 from J; bases not matched to a gene: 3. The CDR3 region is CASSSAGYNEQFF. CDR3 coding DNA: TGTGCCAGCAGCTCAGCGGGGTACAATGAGCAGTTCTTC.

In its sample, this clonotype was seen many times. A read error may account for a junction end that differs from germline. The gene calls are TRBV7-2 and TRBJ2-1; D ambiguous. The germline gives CDR1 SGHTA, CDR2 FQGNSA. The CDR3 runs to 14 residues. CDR3 amino acids: CASSLGLPYNEQFF. DNA for the CDR3: TGCGCCAGCAGCTTGGGTCTGCCCTACAATGAGCAGTTCTTC. Combining the CDR3 with reference TRBV7-2 and TRBJ2-1 gives the whole variable domain GAGVSQSPSNKVTEKGKDVELRCDPISGHTALYWYRQSLGQGLEFLIYFQGNSAPDKSGLPSDRFSAERTGGSVSTLTIQRTQQEDSAVYLCASSLGLPYNEQFFGPGTRLTVL.

At least ten counts were recorded for this clonotype. The chain joins TRBV5-1 to TRBJ1-2, with TRBD1 matching 10 bases. CDR1 SGHRS and CDR2 YFSETQ come from the germline V gene. J was trimmed by 8 bases and V by 4 bases; bases with no gene match: 8. The CDR3 runs to 14 residues. CDR3 region: CASSPTGGLNGYTF. The CDR3 coding sequence is TGCGCCAGCAGCCCGACAGGGGGCTTGAACGGCTACACCTTC.

The chain recombines TRBV7-2 with TRBJ1-4; 7 bases are a match to TRBD1. Trimming removed 7 bases from V and 8 bases from J; junction bases left unmatched: 13. The CDR3 runs to 15 residues. Germline V lookup: CDR1 SGHTA, CDR2 FQGNSA. The CDR3 is CASTLPGGGREKLFF. For the CDR3, the DNA is TGTGCCAGCACTCTGCCAGGGGGGGGCCGAGAAAAACTGTTTTTT.

The chain is built from TRBV20-1 and TRBJ2-7; maybe TRBD2 (5 bases). Germline CDR1 is DFQATT and CDR2 is SNEGSKA (reference sequence). Deletions cut 5 bases from V and 3 bases from J, with 11 bases between. The CDR3 has 12 amino acids. CDR3 amino acids: CSASRDYYEQYF. The CDR3 bases are TGCAGTGCTTCCCGGGATTACTACGAGCAGTACTTC.

There are a few counts of this clonotype. The chain has TRBV10-3 and TRBJ2-1; 9 bases map to TRBD2. The germline CDR1 and CDR2 sequences are ENHRY and SYGVKD. This CDR3 has 14 residues. V was pared by 10 bases and J by 3 bases, with 7 bases of the junction left unmatched. The CDR3 sequence is CATLTSGYYNEQFF. Here the CDR3 DNA reads TGTGCCACCCTGACTAGCGGATACTACAATGAGCAGTTCTTC.

The V gene is TRBV4-2, the J gene TRBJ1-1; D uncertain. The CDR3 sequence is 14 residues long. Germline values: CDR1 LGHNA, CDR2 YNFKEQ. Trimming shortened V by 0 bases and J by 1 base, and 6 bases separated the two germline ends. CDR3 amino acids: CASSQDRRNTEAFF. Here the CDR3 DNA reads TGTGCCAGCAGCCAAGATAGGAGGAACACTGAAGCTTTCTTT.

The chain uses TRBV2 and TRBJ2-1; 15 nucleotides match TRBD2. Germline V gives CDR1 SNHLY, CDR2 FYNNEI. CDR3 length: 16 amino acids. The J segment lost 9 bases and the V segment lost 6 bases, leaving 9 bases of the junction unmatched. CDR3 in amino acids: CASSPGLAGGLGEQFF. The CDR3, as DNA: TGTGCCAGCAGCCCCGGACTAGCGGGAGGGTTGGGTGAGCAGTTCTTC.

This clonotype was picked up a small number of times. The genes are TRBV7-2 and TRBJ2-7, with TRBD2 as a possible D gene (7 bases). The V gene's germline CDR1 is SGHTA and CDR2 FQGNSA. This CDR3 spans 14 amino acids. The V gene lost 2 bases and the J gene lost 6 bases, with 14 bases spanning the gap. CDR3 sequence reads: CASSLSPGEGEQYF. The CDR3 DNA follows: TGTGCCAGCAGCTTAAGCCCAGGGGAGGGCGAGCAGTACTTC.

CDR3 nucleotide sequence: TGCGCCAGCAGATATTACGGGGCTAGCACAGATACGCAGTATTTT. Translating gives CASRYYGASTDTQYF. The chain couples TRBV5-1 to TRBJ2-3; D is possibly TRBD1 or TRBD2 (5 bases each). CDR3 length equals 15 residues. Germline V lookup: CDR1 SGHRS, CDR2 YFSETQ. The germline V and J ends were trimmed by 5 bases and 0 bases, with 13 bases remaining between them.

The chain uses TRBV5-5 and TRBJ2-3; 7 bases are a match to TRBD2. The CDR3 spans 15 residues. Germline CDR1 is SGHKS and CDR2 is YYEKEE (reference sequence). Germline trimming cut 2 bases from V and 0 bases from J; bases unmatched to any gene: 3. CDR3 DNA sequence: TGTGCCAGCAGCTTATCAGCGGGGAGCACAGATACGCAGTATTTT. This encodes CASSLSAGSTDTQYF. The full variable domain, with the rest looked up from reference TRBV5-5 and TRBJ2-3, is DAGVTQSPTHLIKTRGQQVTLRCSPISGHKSVSWYQQVLGQGPQFIFQYYEKEERGRGNFPDRFSARQFPNYSSELNVNALLLGDSALYLCASSLSAGSTDTQYFGPGTRLTVL.

Comments on this clonotype: The junction differs from germline at one of its ends, possibly a read error. This chain links TRBV7-2 with TRBJ2-1, with D possibly TRBD2 on 5 matching bases. Germline loops: CDR1 SGHTA, CDR2 FQGNSA. This CDR3 has 14 amino acids. CDR3 sequence (DNA): TGTGCCAGCAGCTTACCGGACTCCTGCAATGAGCAGTTCTTC. It translates to CASSLPDSCNEQFF. Supplemented by reference TRBV7-2 and TRBJ2-1, the full variable domain reads GAGVSQSPSNKVTEKGKDVELRCDPISGHTALYWYRQSLGQGLEFLIYFQGNSAPDKSGLPSDRFSAERTGGSVSTLTIQRTQQEDSAVYLCASSLPDSCNEQFFGPGTRLTVL.

This clonotype occurred a few times. This chain connects TRBV5-1 to TRBJ2-2; possibly TRBD1 or TRBD2 for D (5 bases each). Germline V gives CDR1 SGHRS, CDR2 YFSETQ. The CDR3 sequence is 16 residues long. V shed 5 bases and J shed 1 base, with 15 bases lying between them. DNA of the CDR3: TGCGCCAGCAGTGTCACGAGGGGAGTGAACACCGGGGAGCTGTTTTTT. Protein: CASSVTRGVNTGELFF.

The chain joins TRBV7-9 to TRBJ1-1; D perhaps matches TRBD1 (5 bases). CDR3 length: 15 residues. Trimming cost V 0 bases and J 2 bases, with 10 bases left between them. CDR1 and CDR2 (germline): SEHNR, FQNEAQ (reference sequence). The DNA for the CDR3 is TGTGCCAGCAGCTTAGCGGGGCGGCTTAACACTGAAGCTTTCTTT. Amino acids: CASSLAGRLNTEAFF.

V is TRBV3-1 and J is TRBJ2-7; D possibly uses TRBD1 or TRBD2 (6 bases each). This CDR3 spans 16 amino acids. CDR1 and CDR2 from the germline V gene are LGHDT and YNNKEL (reference sequence). Between the trimmed V and J ends, which lost 3 bases and 7 bases, there was a span of 22 bases. The CDR3 is CASSHYRGTKANEQYF. The DNA of the CDR3 is TGTGCCAGCAGCCACTACCGGGGGACAAAGGCTAATGAGCAGTACTTC.

This chain joins TRBV12-3 or TRBV12-4 and TRBJ2-1; 8 bases line up with TRBD1. V shed 5 bases, J shed 7 bases, and the junction held 10 bases outside the gene matches. The CDR3 is 15 residues long. CDR3 protein: CASSKTGGLSNEQFF. The CDR3, as DNA: TGTGCCAGCAGTAAAACAGGGGGTTTATCGAATGAGCAGTTCTTC.

The rearrangement links TRBV12-5 to TRBJ1-1; 7 bases agree with TRBD1. Losses at the gene ends were 7 bases for V and 4 bases for J; bases not matched to a gene: 6. This CDR3 has 13 amino acids. Germline CDR1 reads LGHNT; CDR2 reads FRNRAP. DNA for the CDR3: TGTGCTAGTGCCTTGGAGGGGGCCACTGAAGCTTTCTTT. Its protein product is CASALEGATEAFF.